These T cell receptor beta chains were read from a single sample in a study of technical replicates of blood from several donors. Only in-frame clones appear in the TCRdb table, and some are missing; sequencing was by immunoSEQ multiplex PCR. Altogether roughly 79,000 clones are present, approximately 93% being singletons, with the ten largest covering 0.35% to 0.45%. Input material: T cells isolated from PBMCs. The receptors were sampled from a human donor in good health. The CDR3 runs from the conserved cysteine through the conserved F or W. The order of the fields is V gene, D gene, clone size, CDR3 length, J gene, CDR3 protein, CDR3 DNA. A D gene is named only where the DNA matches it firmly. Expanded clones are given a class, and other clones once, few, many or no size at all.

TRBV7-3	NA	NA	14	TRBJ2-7	CASSSRGRSDEQYF	TGTGCCAGCAGCTCACGGGGGAGGTCCGACGAGCAGTACTTC
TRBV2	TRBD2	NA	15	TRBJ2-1	CASTSTSGRGYEQFF	TGTGCCAGCACCTCGACTAGCGGGAGAGGCTATGAGCAGTTCTTC
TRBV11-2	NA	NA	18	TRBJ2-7	CASSHTYGGTSPFYEQYF	TGTGCCAGCAGCCACACTTATGGGGGGACCAGCCCTTTCTACGAGCAGTACTTC
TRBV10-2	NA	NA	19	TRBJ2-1	CASSESGLAGVGKHNEQFF	TGCGCCAGCAGTGAGTCAGGGCTAGCAGGGGTAGGGAAGCACAATGAGCAGTTCTTC
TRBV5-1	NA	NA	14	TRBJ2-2	CASSLLAEAGELFF	TGCGCCAGCAGCTTGCTAGCTGAGGCCGGGGAGCTGTTTTTT
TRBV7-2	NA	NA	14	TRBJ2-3	CASSLVSVTDTQYF	TGTGCCAGCAGCTTAGTCTCTGTCACAGATACGCAGTATTTT
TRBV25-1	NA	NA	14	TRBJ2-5	CASSEDLRGGTQYF	TGTGCCAGCAGTGAGGACTTAAGGGGGGGGACCCAGTACTTC
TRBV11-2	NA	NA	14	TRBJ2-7	CASSFGVPSYEQYF	TGTGCCAGCAGCTTCGGTGTCCCTTCCTACGAGCAGTACTTC
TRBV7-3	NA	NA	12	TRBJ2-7	CASSSGTYEQYF	TGTGCCAGCAGCTCGGGGACCTACGAGCAGTACTTC
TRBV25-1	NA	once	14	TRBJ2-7	CASSDYRDSYEQYF	TGTGCCAGCAGTGATTACAGGGACTCCTACGAGCAGTACTTC
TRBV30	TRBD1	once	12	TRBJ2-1	CAYGQANNEQFF	TGTGCGTATGGACAGGCGAATAATGAGCAGTTCTTC
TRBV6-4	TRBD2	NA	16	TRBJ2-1	CASSDGIAGAQNEQFF	TGTGCCAGCAGTGACGGAATAGCGGGAGCTCAAAATGAGCAGTTCTTC
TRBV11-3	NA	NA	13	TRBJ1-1	CASSFSGDTEAFF	TGTGCCAGCAGCTTCTCAGGGGACACTGAAGCTTTCTTT
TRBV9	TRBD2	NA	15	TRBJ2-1	CASSAGLAEFNEQFF	TGTGCCAGCAGCGCCGGACTAGCGGAATTCAATGAGCAGTTCTTC